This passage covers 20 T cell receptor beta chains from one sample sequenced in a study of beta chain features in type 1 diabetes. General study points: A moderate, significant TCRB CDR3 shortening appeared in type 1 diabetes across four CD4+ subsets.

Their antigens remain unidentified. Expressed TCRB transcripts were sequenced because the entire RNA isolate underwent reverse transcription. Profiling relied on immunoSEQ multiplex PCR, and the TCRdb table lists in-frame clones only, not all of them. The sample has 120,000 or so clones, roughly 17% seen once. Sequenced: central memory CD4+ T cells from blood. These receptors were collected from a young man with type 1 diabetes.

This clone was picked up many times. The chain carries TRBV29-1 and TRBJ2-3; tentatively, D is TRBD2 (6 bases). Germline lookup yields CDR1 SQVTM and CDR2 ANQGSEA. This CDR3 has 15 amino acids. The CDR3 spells CSHLPGVTPGETQYF. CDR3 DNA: TGCAGTCACCTCCCCGGGGTAACCCCGGGGGAAACGCAGTATTTT.

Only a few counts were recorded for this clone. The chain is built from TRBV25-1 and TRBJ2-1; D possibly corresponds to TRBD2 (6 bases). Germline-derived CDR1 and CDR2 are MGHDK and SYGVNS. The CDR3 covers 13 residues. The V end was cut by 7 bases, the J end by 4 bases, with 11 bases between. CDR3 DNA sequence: TGTGCCAGCACCGGGACTCTTTACAATGAGCAGTTCTTC. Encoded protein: CASTGTLYNEQFF.

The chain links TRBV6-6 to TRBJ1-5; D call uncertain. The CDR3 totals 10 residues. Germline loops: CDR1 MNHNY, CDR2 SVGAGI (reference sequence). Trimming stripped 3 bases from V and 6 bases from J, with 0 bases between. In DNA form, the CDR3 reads TGTGCCAGCAGTTATCAGCCCCAGCATTTT. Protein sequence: CASSYQPQHF.

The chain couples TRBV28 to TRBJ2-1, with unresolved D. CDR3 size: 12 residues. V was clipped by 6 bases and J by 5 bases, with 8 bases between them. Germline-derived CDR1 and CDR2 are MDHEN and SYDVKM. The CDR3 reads CASRLTHNEQFF. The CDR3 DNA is TGTGCCAGCAGGCTGACTCACAATGAGCAGTTCTTC.

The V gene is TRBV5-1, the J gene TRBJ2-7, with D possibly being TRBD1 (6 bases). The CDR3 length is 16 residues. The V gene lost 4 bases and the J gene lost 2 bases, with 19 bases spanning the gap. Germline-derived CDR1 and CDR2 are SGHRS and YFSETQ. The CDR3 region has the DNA TGCGCCAGCAGCCCAGGACAGTTAGGGGATCCCTACGAGCAGTACTTC. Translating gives CASSPGQLGDPYEQYF.

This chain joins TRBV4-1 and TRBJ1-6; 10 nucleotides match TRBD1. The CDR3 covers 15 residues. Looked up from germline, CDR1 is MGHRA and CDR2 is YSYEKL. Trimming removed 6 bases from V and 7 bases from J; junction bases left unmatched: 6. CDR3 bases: TGCGCCAGCAGTTACCCGGGACAGGGGAATTCACCCCTCCACTTT. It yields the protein CASSYPGQGNSPLHF.

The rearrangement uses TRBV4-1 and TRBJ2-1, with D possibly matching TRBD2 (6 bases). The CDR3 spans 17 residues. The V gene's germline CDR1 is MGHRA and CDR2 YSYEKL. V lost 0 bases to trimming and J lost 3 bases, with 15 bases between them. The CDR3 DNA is TGCGCCAGCAGCCAAGATCAAGAGGCTAGCGACTACAATGAGCAGTTCTTC. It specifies CASSQDQEASDYNEQFF.

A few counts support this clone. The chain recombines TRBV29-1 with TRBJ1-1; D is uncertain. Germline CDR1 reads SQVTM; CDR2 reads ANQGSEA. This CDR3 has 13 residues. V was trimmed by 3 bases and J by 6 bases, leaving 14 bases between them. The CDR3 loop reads CSVDGFRDAEAFF. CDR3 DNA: TGCAGCGTTGACGGGTTCAGAGACGCTGAAGCTTTCTTT.

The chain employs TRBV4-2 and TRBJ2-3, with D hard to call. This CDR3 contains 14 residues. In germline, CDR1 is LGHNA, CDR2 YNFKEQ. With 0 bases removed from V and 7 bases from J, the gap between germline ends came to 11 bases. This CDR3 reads CASSQDHGPYTQYF. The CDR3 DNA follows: TGTGCCAGCAGCCAAGATCACGGCCCTTATACGCAGTATTTT.

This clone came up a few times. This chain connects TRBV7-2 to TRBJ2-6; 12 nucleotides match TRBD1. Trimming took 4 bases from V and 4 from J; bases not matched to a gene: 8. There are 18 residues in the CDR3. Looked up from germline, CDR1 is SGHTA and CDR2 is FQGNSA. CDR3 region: CASSSAGQGASGANVLTF. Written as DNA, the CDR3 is TGTGCCAGCAGCTCGGCGGGACAGGGGGCGTCAGGGGCCAACGTCCTGACTTTC.

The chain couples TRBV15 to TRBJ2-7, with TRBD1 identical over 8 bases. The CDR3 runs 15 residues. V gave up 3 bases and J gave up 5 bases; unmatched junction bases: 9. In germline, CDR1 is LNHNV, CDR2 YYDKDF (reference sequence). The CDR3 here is CATSSRTGTRHEQYF. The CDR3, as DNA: TGTGCCACCAGCAGCAGGACAGGGACACGCCACGAGCAGTACTTC.

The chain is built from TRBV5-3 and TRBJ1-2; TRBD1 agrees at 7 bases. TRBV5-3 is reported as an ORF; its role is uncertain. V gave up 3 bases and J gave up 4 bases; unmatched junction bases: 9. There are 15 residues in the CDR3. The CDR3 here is CARSSGTGDGYGYTF. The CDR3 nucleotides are TGTGCCAGAAGCTCTGGAACAGGGGACGGCTATGGCTACACCTTC.

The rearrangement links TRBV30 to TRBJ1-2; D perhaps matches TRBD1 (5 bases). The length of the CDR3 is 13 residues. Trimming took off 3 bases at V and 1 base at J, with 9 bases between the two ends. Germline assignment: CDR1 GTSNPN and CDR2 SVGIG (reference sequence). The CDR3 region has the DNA TGTGCCTGGAGCAGGGCCTTTAACTATGGCTACACCTTC. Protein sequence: CAWSRAFNYGYTF. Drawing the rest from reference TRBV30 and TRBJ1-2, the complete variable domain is SQTIHQWPATLVQPVGSPLSLECTVEGTSNPNLYWYRQAAGRGLQLLFYSVGIGQISSEVPQNLSASRPQDRQFILSSKKLLLSDSGFYLCAWSRAFNYGYTFGSGTRLTVV.

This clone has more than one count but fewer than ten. CDR3 sequence: CSVTDMGNTEAFF. Written as DNA, the CDR3 is TGCAGCGTTACCGATATGGGGAACACTGAAGCTTTCTTT. The chain employs TRBV29-1 and TRBJ1-1; no reliable D call. The CDR3 has 13 amino acids. Trimming removed 5 bases at V and 1 base at J, with 11 bases between. Germline-derived CDR1 and CDR2 are SQVTM and ANQGSEA. The full variable domain, its missing parts supplied by reference TRBV29-1 and TRBJ1-1, is SAVISQKPSRDICQRGTSLTIQCQVDSQVTMMFWYRQQPGQSLTLIATANQGSEATYESGFVIDKFPISRPNLTFSTLTVSNMSPEDSSIYLCSVTDMGNTEAFFGQGTRLTVV.

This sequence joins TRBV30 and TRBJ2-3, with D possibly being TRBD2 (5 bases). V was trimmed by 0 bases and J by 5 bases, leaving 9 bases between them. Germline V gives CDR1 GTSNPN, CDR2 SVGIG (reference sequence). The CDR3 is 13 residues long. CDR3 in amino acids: CAWSVLARDTQYF. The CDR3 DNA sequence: TGTGCCTGGAGTGTTCTAGCCAGAGATACGCAGTATTTT.

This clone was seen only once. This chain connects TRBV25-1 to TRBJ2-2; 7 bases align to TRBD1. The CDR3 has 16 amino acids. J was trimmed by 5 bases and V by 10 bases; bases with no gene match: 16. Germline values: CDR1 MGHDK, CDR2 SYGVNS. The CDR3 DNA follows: TGTGCCATCCGGCCTATCGACAGGGACGGAACCGGGGAGCTGTTTTTT. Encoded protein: CAIRPIDRDGTGELFF. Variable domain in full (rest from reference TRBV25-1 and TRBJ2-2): EADIYQTPRYLVIGTGKKITLECSQTMGHDKMYWYQQDPGMELHLIHYSYGVNSTEKGDLSSESTVSRIRTEHFPLTLESARPSHTSQYLCAIRPIDRDGTGELFFGEGSRLTVL.

The CDR3 coding sequence is TGTGCCAGCAGCACCCGACAGGGGGCCGGCTACGAGCAGTACTTC. It translates to CASSTRQGAGYEQYF. The rearrangement joins TRBV27 to TRBJ2-7; 10 nucleotides agree with TRBD1. The CDR3 spans 15 residues. J was trimmed by 3 bases and V by 6 bases; bases with no gene match: 8. The V gene's germline CDR1 is MNHEY and CDR2 SMNVEV (reference sequence).

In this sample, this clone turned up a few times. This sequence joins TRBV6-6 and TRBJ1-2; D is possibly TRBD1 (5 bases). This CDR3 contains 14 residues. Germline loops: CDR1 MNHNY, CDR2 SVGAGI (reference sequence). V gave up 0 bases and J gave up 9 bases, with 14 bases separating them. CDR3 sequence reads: CASSYSITGGRYTF. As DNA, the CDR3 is TGTGCCAGCAGTTACTCGATAACAGGCGGGCGCTACACCTTC.

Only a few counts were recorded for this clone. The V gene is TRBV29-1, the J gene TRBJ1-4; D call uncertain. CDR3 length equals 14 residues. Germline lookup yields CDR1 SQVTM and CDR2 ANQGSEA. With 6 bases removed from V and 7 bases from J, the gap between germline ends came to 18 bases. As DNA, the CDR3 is TGCAGCGTAACACCCACAGTGTTCGGTGAAAAACTGTTTTTT. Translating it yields CSVTPTVFGEKLFF.

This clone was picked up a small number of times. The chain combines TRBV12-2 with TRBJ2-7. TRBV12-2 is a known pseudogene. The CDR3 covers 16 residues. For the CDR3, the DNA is TGTGCAAGTCGCTTAGATGTGTGGGGACCATCTTACGAGCAGTACTTC. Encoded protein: CASRLDVWGPSYEQYF.